The TCR beta chain under discussion was sequenced for a study of blood T cells in healthy people across ages. The CDR3 loop spans 12 amino acids. A word on this clonotype: The antigen remains unidentified.

Study results and caveats: TCR beta diversity correlated strongly with naive T cell percentage.

Alongside a J-beta primer mix, a sample-barcoded 5' primer served in a second PCR lasting 7 to 11 cycles. Each CDR3 protein is one row after TCRdb ran MiXCR on the 5' RACE reads. This table holds about 780,000 distinct CDR3 sequences, about 26% found once. The sample was also reused in another study, on T cells of mothers and their children.

The V gene is TRBV12-3 or TRBV12-4, the J gene TRBJ2-5; 10 bases are shared with TRBD2. The end of the DNA aligns better with TRBJ2-1, so the J call may be wrong. Sample: blood. The receptor was derived from a boy between 10 and 17 years old in good health. CDR3 DNA: TGTGCCAGCAGTCTTATAGCGGGGGGGCAGTTCTTC. This encodes CASSLIAGGQFF.